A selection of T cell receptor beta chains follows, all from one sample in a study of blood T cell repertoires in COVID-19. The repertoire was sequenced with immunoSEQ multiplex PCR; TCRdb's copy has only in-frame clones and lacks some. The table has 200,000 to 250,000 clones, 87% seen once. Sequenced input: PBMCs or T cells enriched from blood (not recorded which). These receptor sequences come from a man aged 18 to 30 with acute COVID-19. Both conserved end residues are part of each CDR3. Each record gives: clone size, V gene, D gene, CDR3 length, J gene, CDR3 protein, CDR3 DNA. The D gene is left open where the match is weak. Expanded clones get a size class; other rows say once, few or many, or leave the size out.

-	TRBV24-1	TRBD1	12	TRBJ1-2	CATRQGHYGYTF	TGTGCCACGCGACAGGGGCACTATGGCTACACCTTC
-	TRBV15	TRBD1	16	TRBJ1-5	CATSPARDRVVQPQHF	TGTGCCACCAGCCCGGCCAGGGACAGGGTTGTTCAGCCCCAGCATTTT
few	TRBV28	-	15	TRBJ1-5	CASTPSGEWNQPQHF	TGTGCCAGCACCCCCAGTGGGGAGTGGAATCAGCCCCAGCATTTT
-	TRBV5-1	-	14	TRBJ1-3	CASSLEPSGNTIYF	TGCGCCAGCAGCTTGGAGCCCTCTGGAAACACCATATATTTT
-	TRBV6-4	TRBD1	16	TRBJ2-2	CASSPTGTGDTGELFF	TGTGCCAGCAGTCCTACCGGGACAGGGGACACCGGGGAGCTGTTTTTT
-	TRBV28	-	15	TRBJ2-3	CASSLTGAGWDTQYF	TGTGCCAGCAGTTTGACAGGCGCTGGGTGGGATACGCAGTATTTT
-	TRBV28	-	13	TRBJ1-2	CASSLGGNYGYTF	TGTGCCAGCAGTTTAGGAGGTAACTATGGCTACACCTTC
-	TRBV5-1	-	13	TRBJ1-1	CASSLTGSTEAFF	TGCGCCAGCAGCCTGACTGGAAGTACTGAAGCTTTCTTT
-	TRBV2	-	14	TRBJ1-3	CASSDRAPGNTIYF	TGTGCCAGCAGTGACAGGGCTCCTGGAAACACCATATATTTT
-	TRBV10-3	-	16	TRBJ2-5	CAISDLSGLYQETQYF	TGTGCCATCAGTGACCTAAGCGGGCTCTACCAAGAGACCCAGTACTTC
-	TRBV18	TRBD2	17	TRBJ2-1	CASSPHLAGGPYNEQFF	TGTGCCAGCTCACCACATTTAGCGGGAGGGCCCTACAATGAGCAGTTCTTC
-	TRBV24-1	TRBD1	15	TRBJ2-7	CATSESRQGNNEQYF	TGTGCCACCAGTGAAAGTAGACAGGGGAATAACGAGCAGTACTTC
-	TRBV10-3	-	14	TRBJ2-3	CAISEAGQTDTQYF	TGTGCCATCAGTGAGGCGGGACAGACAGATACGCAGTATTTT
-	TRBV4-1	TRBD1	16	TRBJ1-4	CASSHLGRDRGEKLFF	TGCGCCAGCAGCCACCTCGGGAGGGACAGGGGTGAAAAACTGTTTTTT
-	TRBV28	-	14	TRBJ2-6	CASRLHSGANVLTF	TGTGCCAGCAGACTGCACTCTGGGGCCAACGTCCTGACTTTC
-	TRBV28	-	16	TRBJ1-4	CASSLLRQPTNEKLFF	TGTGCCAGCAGTTTATTGCGGCAGCCAACTAATGAAAAACTGTTTTTT
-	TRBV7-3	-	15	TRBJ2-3	CASSLYTLAADTQYF	TGTGCCAGCAGCTTATACACTCTAGCAGCAGATACGCAGTATTTT
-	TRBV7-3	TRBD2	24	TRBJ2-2	CASSLTIGGVAGVRPNANTGELFF	TGTGCCAGCAGCCTAACCATAGGGGGGGTAGCGGGAGTTCGCCCGAACGCGAACACCGGGGAGCTGTTTTTT
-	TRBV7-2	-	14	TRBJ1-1	CASSASGGMGEAFF	TGTGCCAGCAGCGCAAGTGGGGGGATGGGTGAAGCTTTCTTT
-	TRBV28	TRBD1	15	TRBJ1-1	CASISGQGLTTNAFF	TGTGCCAGCATTTCGGGACAGGGTTTGACGACGAACGCTTTCTTT
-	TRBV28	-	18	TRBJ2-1	CASSYNYRGIGRNNEQFF	TGTGCCAGCAGCTATAACTACCGCGGGATAGGACGAAACAATGAGCAGTTCTTC
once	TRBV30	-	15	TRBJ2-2	CAWSAAGLNTGELFF	TGTGCCTGGAGTGCTGCGGGGTTGAACACCGGGGAGCTGTTTTTT
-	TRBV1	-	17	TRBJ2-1	CTSSPALTSGRAYEQFF	TGCACCAGCAGCCCAGCTCTGACTAGCGGGAGGGCGTATGAGCAGTTCTTC
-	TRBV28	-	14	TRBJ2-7	CASSLILVLNEQYF	TGTGCCAGCAGTTTAATACTAGTCCTCAACGAGCAGTACTTC
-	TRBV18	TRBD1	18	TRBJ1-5	CASSYLGQGMIGNQPQHF	TGTGCCAGCTCATATCTAGGACAGGGGATGATAGGCAATCAGCCCCAGCATTTT
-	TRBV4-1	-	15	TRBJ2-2	CASSRGQPNTGELFF	TGCGCCAGCAGCCGAGGACAGCCTAACACCGGGGAGCTGTTTTTT
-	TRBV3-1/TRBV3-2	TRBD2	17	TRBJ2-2	CASSLTGGRMNTGELFF	TGTGCCAGCAGCTTGACCGGGGGGAGGATGAACACCGGGGAGCTGTTTTTT
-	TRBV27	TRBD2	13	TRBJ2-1	CASSGLAHNEQFF	TGTGCCAGCAGTGGACTAGCCCACAATGAGCAGTTCTTC
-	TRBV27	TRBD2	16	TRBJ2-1	CASSLRLATSYNEQFF	TGTGCCAGCAGTTTAAGACTAGCTACCTCCTACAATGAGCAGTTCTTC
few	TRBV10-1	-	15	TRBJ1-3	CASSESMGPGNTIYF	TGCGCCAGCAGTGAGTCGATGGGCCCTGGAAACACCATATATTTT
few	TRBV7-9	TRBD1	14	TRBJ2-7	CASRNRQGEGEQYF	TGTGCCAGCAGGAATCGACAGGGGGAGGGAGAGCAGTACTTC
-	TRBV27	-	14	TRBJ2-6	CASSLFSGANVLTF	TGTGCCAGCAGTTTATTTTCGGGGGCCAACGTCCTGACTTTC
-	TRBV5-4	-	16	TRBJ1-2	CASSLKEIRGSGGYTF	TGTGCCAGCAGCTTGAAGGAGATTCGGGGGTCGGGAGGCTACACCTTC
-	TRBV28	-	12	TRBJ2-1	CASTSRGYEQFF	TGTGCCAGCACCTCCAGAGGTTATGAGCAGTTCTTC
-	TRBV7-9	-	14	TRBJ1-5	CASSLAGYGQPQHF	TGTGCCAGCAGCTTGGCGGGGTATGGGCAGCCCCAGCATTTT
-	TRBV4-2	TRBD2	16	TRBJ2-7	CASSQEGLAGYYEQYF	TGTGCCAGCAGCCAAGAGGGACTAGCGGGCTACTACGAGCAGTACTTC
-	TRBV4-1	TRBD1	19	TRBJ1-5	CASSRDGTGLLNSNQPQHF	TGCGCCAGCAGCCGAGATGGGACAGGGTTACTAAATAGCAATCAGCCCCAGCATTTT
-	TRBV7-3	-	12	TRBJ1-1	CASSLSPPEAFF	TGTGCCAGCAGCTTATCTCCTCCTGAAGCTTTCTTT
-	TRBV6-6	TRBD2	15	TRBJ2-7	CASSPREGRPYEQYF	TGTGCCAGCAGTCCTCGGGAGGGCCGTCCCTACGAGCAGTACTTC
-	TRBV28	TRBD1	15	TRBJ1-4	CASSLGQGVGEKLFF	TGTGCCAGCAGTTTGGGACAGGGGGTAGGGGAAAAACTGTTTTTT
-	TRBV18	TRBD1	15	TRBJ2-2	CASSRQGQSTGELFF	TGTGCCAGCTCAAGACAGGGCCAAAGCACCGGGGAGCTGTTTTTT
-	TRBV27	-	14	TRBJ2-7	CASSRTTSYYEQYF	TGTGCCAGCAGCCGGACGACTAGTTACTACGAGCAGTACTTC
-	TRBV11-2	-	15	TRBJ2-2	CASSLDYTNTGELFF	TGTGCCAGCAGCTTAGACTATACGAACACCGGGGAGCTGTTTTTT
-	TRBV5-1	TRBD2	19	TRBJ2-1	CASSRNAGTSGRIYNEQFF	TGCGCCAGCAGCCGAAATGCCGGGACTAGCGGGAGGATTTACAATGAGCAGTTCTTC
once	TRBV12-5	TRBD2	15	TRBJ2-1	CASGLGAGDRHEQFF	TGTGCTAGTGGTTTAGGAGCGGGAGACCGTCATGAGCAGTTCTTC
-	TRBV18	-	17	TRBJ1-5	CASSPEGQGLDNQPQHF	TGTGCCAGCTCACCGGAGGGTCAAGGGCTCGATAATCAGCCCCAGCATTTT
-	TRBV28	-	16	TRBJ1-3	CASSSLAASSGNTIYF	TGTGCCAGCAGTAGTCTAGCGGCGAGCTCTGGAAACACCATATATTTT
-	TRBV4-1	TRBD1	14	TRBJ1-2	CASSTDRGNYGYTF	TGCGCCAGCAGCACTGACAGGGGGAACTATGGCTACACCTTC
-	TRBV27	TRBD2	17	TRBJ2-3	CASSFLAGGTSTDTQYF	TGTGCCAGCAGTTTTCTTGCGGGAGGGACAAGCACAGATACGCAGTATTTT
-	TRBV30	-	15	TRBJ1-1	CAWSHPGLAGEEAFF	TGTGCCTGGAGTCATCCGGGACTGGCTGGGGAGGAAGCTTTCTTT
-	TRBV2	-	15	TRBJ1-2	CASSEEGLLRAGYTF	TGTGCCAGCAGTGAAGAGGGACTGCTTAGGGCTGGCTACACCTTC
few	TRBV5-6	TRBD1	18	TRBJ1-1	CASIPSIRQGLLNTEAFF	TGTGCCAGCATCCCCTCGATCCGACAGGGTCTGTTGAACACTGAAGCTTTCTTT
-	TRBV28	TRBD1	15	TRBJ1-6	CASSFGRGKRSPLHF	TGTGCCAGCAGTTTCGGCAGGGGGAAGCGATCACCCCTCCACTTT
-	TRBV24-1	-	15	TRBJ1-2	CATSDFQGGVDGYTF	TGTGCCACCAGTGATTTTCAAGGGGGGGTCGATGGCTACACCTTC